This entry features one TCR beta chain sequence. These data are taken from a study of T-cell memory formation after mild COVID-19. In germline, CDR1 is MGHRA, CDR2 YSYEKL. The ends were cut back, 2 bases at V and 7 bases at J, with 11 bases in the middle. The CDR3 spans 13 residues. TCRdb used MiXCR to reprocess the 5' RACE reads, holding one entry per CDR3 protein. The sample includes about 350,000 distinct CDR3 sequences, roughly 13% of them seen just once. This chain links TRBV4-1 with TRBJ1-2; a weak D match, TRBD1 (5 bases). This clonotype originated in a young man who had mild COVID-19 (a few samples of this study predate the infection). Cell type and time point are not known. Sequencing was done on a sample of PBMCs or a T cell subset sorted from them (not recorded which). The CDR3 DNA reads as TGCGCCAGCAGCCAATCGGGGGGGGTTGGCTACACCTTC. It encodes CASSQSGGVGYTF.